This T cell receptor beta chain was sequenced during a study of T cell repertoires in cytomegalovirus infection. Study information: Public TCR beta signatures indicated both CMV infection and matching HLA type.

With regard to this clonotype: Its specificity is not known.

Broader study findings: Within the response measured ex vivo, HLA-C-restricted CMV-specific TCR beta clonotypes were dominant.

Germline lookup yields CDR1 SGHNT and CDR2 YYREEE (reference sequence). The junction had 4 bases not matched to a gene; V was cut back by 3 bases and J by 3 bases. The CDR3 is 15 residues long. TCRdb analysed the reads with MiXCR anew, one entry per CDR3 protein. The sample has about 740,000 distinct CDR3 sequences, roughly 36% seen once. The TCR was taken from a human donor in good health (CMV status not recorded). Some clones in this sample may be carry-over from other donors' samples. The rearrangement links TRBV5-4 to TRBJ1-4; 8 bases align to TRBD1. Sequencing input: PBMCs. Here the CDR3 reads CASSWSGGPNEKLFF. The CDR3 DNA is TGTGCCAGCAGCTGGTCAGGGGGCCCTAATGAAAAACTGTTTTTT.